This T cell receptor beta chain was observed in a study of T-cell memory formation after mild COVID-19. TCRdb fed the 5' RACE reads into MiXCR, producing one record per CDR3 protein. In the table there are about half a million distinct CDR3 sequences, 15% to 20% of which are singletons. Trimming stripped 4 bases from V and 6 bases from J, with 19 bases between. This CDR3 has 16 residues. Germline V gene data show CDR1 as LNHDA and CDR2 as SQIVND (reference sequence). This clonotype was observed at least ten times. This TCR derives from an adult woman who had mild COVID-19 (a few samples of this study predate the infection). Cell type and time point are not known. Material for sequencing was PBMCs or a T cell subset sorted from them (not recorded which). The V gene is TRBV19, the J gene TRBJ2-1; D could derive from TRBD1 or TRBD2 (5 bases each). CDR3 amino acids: CASSTGRTIACNEQFF. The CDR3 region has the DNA TGTGCCAGTAGTACGGGGCGGACGATCGCCTGCAATGAGCAGTTCTTC.